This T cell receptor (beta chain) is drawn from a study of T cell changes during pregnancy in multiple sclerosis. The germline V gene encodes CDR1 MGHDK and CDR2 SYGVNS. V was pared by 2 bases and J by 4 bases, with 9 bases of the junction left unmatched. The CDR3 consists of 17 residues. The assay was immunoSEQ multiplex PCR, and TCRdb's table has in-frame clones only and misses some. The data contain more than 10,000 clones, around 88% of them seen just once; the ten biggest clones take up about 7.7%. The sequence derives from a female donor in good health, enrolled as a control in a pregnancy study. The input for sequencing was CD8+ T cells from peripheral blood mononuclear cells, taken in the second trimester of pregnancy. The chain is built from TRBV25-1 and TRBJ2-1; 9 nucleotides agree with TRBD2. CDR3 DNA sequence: TGTGCCAGCAGTGAACTCCTAGCGGGGTCTGGGTACAATGAGCAGTTCTTC. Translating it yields CASSELLAGSGYNEQFF.